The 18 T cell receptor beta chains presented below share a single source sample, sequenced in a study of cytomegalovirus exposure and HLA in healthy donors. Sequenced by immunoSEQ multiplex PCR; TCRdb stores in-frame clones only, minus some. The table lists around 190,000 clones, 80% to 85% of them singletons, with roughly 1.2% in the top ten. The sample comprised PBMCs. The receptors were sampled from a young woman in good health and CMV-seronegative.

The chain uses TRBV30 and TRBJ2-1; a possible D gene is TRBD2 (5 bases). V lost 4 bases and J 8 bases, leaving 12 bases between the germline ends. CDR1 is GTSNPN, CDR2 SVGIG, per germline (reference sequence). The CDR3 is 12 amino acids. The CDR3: CAWIWGAHEQFF. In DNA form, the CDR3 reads TGTGCCTGGATTTGGGGAGCGCATGAGCAGTTCTTC.

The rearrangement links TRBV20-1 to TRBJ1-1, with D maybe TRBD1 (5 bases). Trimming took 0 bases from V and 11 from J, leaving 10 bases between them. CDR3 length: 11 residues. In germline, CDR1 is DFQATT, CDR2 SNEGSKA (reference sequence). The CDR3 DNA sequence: TGCAGTGCTAGAGACAGGGTTTATGCTTTCTTT. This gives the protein CSARDRVYAFF.

The CDR3 region is CASGRGTGELFF. CDR3 nucleotides: TGTGCCAGCGGGAGAGGTACCGGGGAGCTGTTTTTT. The chain links TRBV2 to TRBJ2-2; a possible D gene is TRBD2 (5 bases). Germline V gene lookup returns CDR1 SNHLY and CDR2 FYNNEI. V was trimmed by 8 bases and J by 5 bases, leaving 9 bases between them. This CDR3 is 12 amino acids long.

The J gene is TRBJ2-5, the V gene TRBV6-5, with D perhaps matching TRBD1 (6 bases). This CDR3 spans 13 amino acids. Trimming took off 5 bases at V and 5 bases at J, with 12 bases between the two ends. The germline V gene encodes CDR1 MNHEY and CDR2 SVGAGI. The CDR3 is CASSRQGQETQYF. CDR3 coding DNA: TGTGCCAGCAGTCGTCAGGGGCAGGAGACCCAGTACTTC.

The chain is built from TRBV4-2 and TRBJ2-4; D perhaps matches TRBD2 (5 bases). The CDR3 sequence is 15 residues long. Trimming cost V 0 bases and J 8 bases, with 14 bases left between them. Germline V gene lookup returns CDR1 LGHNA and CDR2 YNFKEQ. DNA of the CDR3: TGTGCCAGCAGCCAAGATAATCGGATGAGGGACATTCAGTACTTC. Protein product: CASSQDNRMRDIQYF.

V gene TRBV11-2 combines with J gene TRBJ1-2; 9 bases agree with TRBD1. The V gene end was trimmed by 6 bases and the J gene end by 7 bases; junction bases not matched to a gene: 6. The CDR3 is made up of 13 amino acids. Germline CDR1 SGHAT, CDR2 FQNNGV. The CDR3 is CASRLQGALGYTF. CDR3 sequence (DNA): TGTGCCAGCAGGTTACAGGGGGCGCTTGGCTACACCTTC.

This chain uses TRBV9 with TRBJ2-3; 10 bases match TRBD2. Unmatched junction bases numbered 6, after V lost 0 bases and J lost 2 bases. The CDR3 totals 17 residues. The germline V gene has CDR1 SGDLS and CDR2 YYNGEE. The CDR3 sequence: CASSVDFLAGVTDTQYF. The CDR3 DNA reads TGTGCCAGCAGCGTAGATTTTCTAGCGGGAGTCACAGATACGCAGTATTTT.

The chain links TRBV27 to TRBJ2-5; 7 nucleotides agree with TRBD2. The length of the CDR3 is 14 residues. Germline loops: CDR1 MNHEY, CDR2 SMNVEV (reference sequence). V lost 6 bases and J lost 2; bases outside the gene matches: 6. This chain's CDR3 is CASRPAGRQETQYF. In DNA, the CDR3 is TGTGCCAGCAGGCCAGCGGGGCGTCAAGAGACCCAGTACTTC.

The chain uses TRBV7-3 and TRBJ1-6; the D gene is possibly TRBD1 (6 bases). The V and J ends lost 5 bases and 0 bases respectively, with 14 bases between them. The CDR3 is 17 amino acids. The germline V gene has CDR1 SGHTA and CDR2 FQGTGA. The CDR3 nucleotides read TGTGCCAGCAGCCTTGGGGGCGACAGCTCCTATAATTCACCCCTCCACTTT. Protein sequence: CASSLGGDSSYNSPLHF.

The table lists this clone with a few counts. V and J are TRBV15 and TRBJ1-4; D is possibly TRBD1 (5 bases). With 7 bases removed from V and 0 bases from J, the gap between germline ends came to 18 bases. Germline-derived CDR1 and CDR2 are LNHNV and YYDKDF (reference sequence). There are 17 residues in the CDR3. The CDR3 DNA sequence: TGTGCCACCACCCCAAGACGGAAGGGGACAACTAATGAAAAACTGTTTTTT. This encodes CATTPRRKGTTNEKLFF.

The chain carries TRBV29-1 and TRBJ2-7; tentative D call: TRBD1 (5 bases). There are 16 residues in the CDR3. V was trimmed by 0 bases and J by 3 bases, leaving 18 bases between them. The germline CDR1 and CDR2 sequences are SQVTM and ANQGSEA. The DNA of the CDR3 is TGCAGCGTTGAAGATCTGTACACAGGTCCCTGCTACGAGCAGTACTTC. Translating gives CSVEDLYTGPCYEQYF.

CDR3 sequence reads: CATSLGRPNEQYF. As DNA, the CDR3 is TGTGCCACCAGCCTCGGCAGGCCCAACGAGCAGTACTTC. The rearrangement uses TRBV15 and TRBJ2-7; D ambiguous. The germline gives CDR1 LNHNV, CDR2 YYDKDF (reference sequence). CDR3 length: 13 residues. V lost 5 bases to trimming and J lost 5 bases, with 13 bases between them.

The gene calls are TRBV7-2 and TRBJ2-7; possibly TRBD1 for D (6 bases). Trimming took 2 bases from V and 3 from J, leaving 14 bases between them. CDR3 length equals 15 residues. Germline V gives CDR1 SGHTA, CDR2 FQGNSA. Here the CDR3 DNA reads TGTGCCAGCAGCTTATCTGGAACAGGGAGCTACGAGCAGTACTTC. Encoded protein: CASSLSGTGSYEQYF. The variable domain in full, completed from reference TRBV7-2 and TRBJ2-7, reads GAGVSQSPSNKVTEKGKDVELRCDPISGHTALYWYRQSLGQGLEFLIYFQGNSAPDKSGLPSDRFSAERTGGSVSTLTIQRTQQEDSAVYLCASSLSGTGSYEQYFGPGTRLTVT.

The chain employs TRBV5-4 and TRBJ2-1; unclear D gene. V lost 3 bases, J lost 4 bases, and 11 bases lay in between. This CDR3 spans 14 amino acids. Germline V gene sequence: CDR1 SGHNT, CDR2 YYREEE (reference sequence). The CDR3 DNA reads TGTGCCAGCAGCTCGGTGACTGGTTACAATGAGCAGTTCTTC. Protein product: CASSSVTGYNEQFF. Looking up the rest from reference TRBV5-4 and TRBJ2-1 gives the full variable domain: ETGVTQSPTHLIKTRGQQVTLRCSSQSGHNTVSWYQQALGQGPQFIFQYYREEENGRGNFPPRFSGLQFPNYSSELNVNALELDDSALYLCASSSVTGYNEQFFGPGTRLTVL.

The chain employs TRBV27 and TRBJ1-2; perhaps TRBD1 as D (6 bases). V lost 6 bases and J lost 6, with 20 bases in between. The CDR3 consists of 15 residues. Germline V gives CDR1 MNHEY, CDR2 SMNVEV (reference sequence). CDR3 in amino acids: CASSPLLGGAHGYTF. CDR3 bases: TGTGCCAGCAGCCCACTGCTTGGGGGGGCCCATGGCTACACCTTC.

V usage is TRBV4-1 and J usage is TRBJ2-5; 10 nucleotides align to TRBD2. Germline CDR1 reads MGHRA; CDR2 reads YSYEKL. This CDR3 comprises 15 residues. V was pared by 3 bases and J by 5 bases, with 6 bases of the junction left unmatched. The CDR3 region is CASSHLSGGRETQYF. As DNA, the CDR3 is TGCGCCAGCAGCCACCTTAGCGGGGGGCGGGAGACCCAGTACTTC.

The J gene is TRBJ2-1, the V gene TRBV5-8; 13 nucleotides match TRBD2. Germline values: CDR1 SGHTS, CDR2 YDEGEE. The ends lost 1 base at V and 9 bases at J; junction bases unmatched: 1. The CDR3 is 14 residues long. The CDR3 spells CASSLTSGRAEQFF. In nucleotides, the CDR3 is TGTGCCAGCAGCTTGACTAGCGGGAGGGCTGAGCAGTTCTTC.

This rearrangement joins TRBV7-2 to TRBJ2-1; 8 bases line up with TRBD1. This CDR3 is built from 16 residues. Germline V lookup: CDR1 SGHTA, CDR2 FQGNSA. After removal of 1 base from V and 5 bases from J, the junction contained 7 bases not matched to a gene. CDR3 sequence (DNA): TGTGCCAGCAGCTTAGATGGGCAGGGGGCCAACAATGAGCAGTTCTTC. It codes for CASSLDGQGANNEQFF.